Below, 16 T cell receptor beta chains from the same sample are listed, as sequenced in a study of T-cell reconstitution after alpha-beta-depleted transplantation in children. Using unique molecular identifiers, the investigators prepared the TCRbeta library. Each CDR3 protein is one row after TCRdb ran MiXCR on the PCR reads. Found here are a few hundred thousand distinct CDR3 sequences, approximately 11% of them singletons; the top ten hold about 5%. The sequenced sample was PBMCs from the stem cell graft donor, obtained from the stem cell graft. The source is a human donor who donated a stem cell graft to a child with acute myeloid leukemia.

This clonotype was seen many times. This sequence joins TRBV29-1 and TRBJ2-5, with TRBD1 identical over 8 bases. The V gene's germline CDR1 is SQVTM and CDR2 ANQGSEA. The V gene end was trimmed by 6 bases and the J gene end by 3 bases; junction bases not matched to a gene: 0. This CDR3 is built from 11 residues. The CDR3 sequence is CSVDREETQYF. CDR3 nucleotides: TGCAGCGTGGACAGGGAAGAGACCCAGTACTTC. Full variable domain (rest looked up from reference TRBV29-1 and TRBJ2-5): SAVISQKPSRDICQRGTSLTIQCQVDSQVTMMFWYRQQPGQSLTLIATANQGSEATYESGFVIDKFPISRPNLTFSTLTVSNMSPEDSSIYLCSVDREETQYFGPGTRLLVL.

The CDR3 reads CASSVATGVNTGELFF. The CDR3 bases are TGTGCCAGCAGCGTAGCGACGGGGGTGAACACCGGGGAGCTGTTTTTT. This chain uses TRBV9 with TRBJ2-2; D possibly corresponds to TRBD2 (6 bases). The germline V gene encodes CDR1 SGDLS and CDR2 YYNGEE. V was trimmed by 0 bases and J by 1 base, leaving 10 bases between them. CDR3 size: 16 residues.

This chain joins TRBV7-8 and TRBJ2-7; 12 positions agree with TRBD2. V shed 1 base, J shed 1 base, and the junction held 2 bases outside the gene matches. The CDR3 sequence is 16 residues long. The V gene's germline CDR1 is SGHVS and CDR2 FQNEAQ. The CDR3 nucleotides are TGTGCCAGCAGCTTAGTAGGACTAGCGGGATCCTACGAGCAGTACGTC. It codes for CASSLVGLAGSYEQYV.

This chain uses TRBV29-1 with TRBJ1-2, with 10 bases lining up with TRBD1. Germline assignment: CDR1 SQVTM and CDR2 ANQGSEA. Trimming took 6 bases from V and 2 from J; bases not matched to a gene: 6. The CDR3 totals 14 residues. In DNA, the CDR3 is TGCAGCGTGGCCGGGACAGGGGTAAACTATGGCTACACCTTC. This gives the protein CSVAGTGVNYGYTF.

This clonotype was recorded many times. V is TRBV29-1 and J is TRBJ2-1; tentative D call: TRBD2 (5 bases). CDR3 length: 12 amino acids. Germline lookup yields CDR1 SQVTM and CDR2 ANQGSEA. V was pared by 3 bases and J by 8 bases, with 11 bases between. The CDR3 sequence is CSVERLADEQFF. The CDR3 nucleotides read TGCAGCGTTGAGAGGCTAGCCGATGAGCAGTTCTTC.

This clonotype was counted many times. The chain carries TRBV12-3 or TRBV12-4 and TRBJ2-1, with 8 nucleotides matching TRBD1. V shed 4 bases, J shed 9 bases, and the junction held 5 bases outside the gene matches. The CDR3 runs 13 residues. The CDR3: CASSSGTGIEQFF. CDR3 nucleotide sequence: TGTGCCAGCAGTTCCGGGACAGGCATTGAGCAGTTCTTC.

This clonotype was found a few times. A read error may account for a junction end that differs from germline. V usage is TRBV5-1 and J usage is TRBJ2-2, with TRBD1 identical over 9 bases. The CDR3 covers 16 residues. CDR1 and CDR2 (germline): SGHRS, YFSETQ. The CDR3: CASSLQQGAAAGDLFF. The CDR3 nucleotides read TGCGCCAGCAGCTTGCAACAGGGGGCAGCGGCCGGGGACCTGTTTTTT. Together with reference TRBV5-1 and TRBJ2-2, the CDR3 gives the full variable domain: KAGVTQTPRYLIKTRGQQVTLSCSPISGHRSVSWYQQTPGQGLQFLFEYFSETQRNKGNFPGRFSGRQFSNSRSEMNVSTLELGDSALYLCASSLQQGAAAGDLFFGEGSRLTVL.

This chain uses TRBV7-2 with TRBJ2-7; 8 bases match TRBD1. The germline V gene has CDR1 SGHTA and CDR2 FQGNSA. The CDR3 is made up of 15 amino acids. After removal of 1 base from V and 6 bases from J, the junction contained 8 bases not matched to a gene. The CDR3 nucleotides read TGTGCCAGCAGCTTAGTAGGACAGGGAAACGGCGAGCAGTACGTC. Protein product: CASSLVGQGNGEQYV.

The chain carries TRBV20-1 and TRBJ1-1, with a weak D call TRBD1 (6 bases). The CDR3 consists of 14 residues. Trimming cost V 6 bases and J 6 bases, with 20 bases left between them. The germline gives CDR1 DFQATT, CDR2 SNEGSKA (reference sequence). As DNA, the CDR3 is TGCAGTGCCCCGCAGGGGAGGGTTGACGCTGAAGCTTTCTTT. Protein product: CSAPQGRVDAEAFF.

This clonotype was found many times. The gene calls are TRBV7-2 and TRBJ2-7; D is unclear. The CDR3 totals 15 residues. V gave up 5 bases and J gave up 0 bases, with 14 bases separating them. CDR1 SGHTA and CDR2 FQGNSA come from the germline V gene. CDR3 region: CASSPLLGFSYEQYF. The CDR3 DNA is TGTGCCAGCAGCCCTCTGCTAGGATTCTCCTACGAGCAGTACTTC. The variable domain in full, with the rest retrieved from reference TRBV7-2 and TRBJ2-7, is GAGVSQSPSNKVTEKGKDVELRCDPISGHTALYWYRQSLGQGLEFLIYFQGNSAPDKSGLPSDRFSAERTGGSVSTLTIQRTQQEDSAVYLCASSPLLGFSYEQYFGPGTRLTVT.

The CDR3 nucleotides read TGTGCCAGCAGTTACCCACCAGGGTATCACACCGGGGAGCTGTTTTTT. The encoded protein is CASSYPPGYHTGELFF. The genes are TRBV6-2 or TRBV6-3 and TRBJ2-2, with D possibly TRBD1 on 5 matching bases. Trimming stripped 2 bases from V and 3 bases from J, with 13 bases between. CDR1 and CDR2 from the germline V gene are MNHEY and SVGEGT. CDR3 length equals 16 residues.

The chain combines TRBV20-1 with TRBJ1-5; D is perhaps TRBD1 (5 bases). Germline V gives CDR1 DFQATT, CDR2 SNEGSKA (reference sequence). Trimming pared 4 bases from V and 1 base from J, leaving 8 bases between. The CDR3 extends over 13 amino acids. CDR3 bases: TGCAGTGCTAACCGGGACAGCAATCAGCCCCAGCATTTT. The encoded protein is CSANRDSNQPQHF.

This clonotype was detected a few times. The chain links TRBV7-6 to TRBJ1-2; D uncertain. The CDR3 runs 13 residues. In germline, CDR1 is SGHVS, CDR2 FNYEAQ. Trimming pared 6 bases from V and 2 bases from J, leaving 10 bases between. CDR3 bases: TGTGCCAGCAGTGCCCGGGAGAACTATGGCTACACCTTC. The encoded protein is CASSARENYGYTF. The complete variable domain, with remaining parts taken from reference TRBV7-6 and TRBJ1-2, reads GAGVSQSPRYKVTKRGQDVALRCDPISGHVSLYWYRQALGQGPEFLTYFNYEAQQDKSGLPNDRFSAERPEGSISTLTIQRTEQRDSAMYRCASSARENYGYTFGSGTRLTVV.

The chain is built from TRBV6-5 and TRBJ1-2; D is undetermined. The CDR3 has 12 amino acids. Deletions cut 7 bases from V and 7 bases from J, with 13 bases between. CDR1 and CDR2 from the germline V gene are MNHEY and SVGAGI. The CDR3 bases are TGTGCCAGCAACGGAGAGATCGGTGGCTACACCTTC. Amino acids: CASNGEIGGYTF.

The chain couples TRBV7-8 to TRBJ2-7, with unresolved D. In germline, CDR1 is SGHVS, CDR2 FQNEAQ. V was cut by 2 bases and J by 4 bases, with 9 bases left in between. The CDR3 extends over 13 amino acids. The CDR3 sequence is CASSLLGTYEQYV. The CDR3 region has the DNA TGTGCCAGCAGCTTATTAGGCACGTACGAGCAGTACGTC.

This clonotype was seen a handful of times. The V gene is TRBV15, the J gene TRBJ2-5; D is undetermined. CDR1 and CDR2 (germline): LNHNV, YYDKDF (reference sequence). The CDR3 is made up of 14 amino acids. The ends were cut back, 0 bases at V and 2 bases at J, with 7 bases in the middle. This CDR3 is CATSRDSGQETQYF. In nucleotides, the CDR3 is TGTGCCACCAGCAGAGATTCAGGTCAAGAGACCCAGTACTTC.